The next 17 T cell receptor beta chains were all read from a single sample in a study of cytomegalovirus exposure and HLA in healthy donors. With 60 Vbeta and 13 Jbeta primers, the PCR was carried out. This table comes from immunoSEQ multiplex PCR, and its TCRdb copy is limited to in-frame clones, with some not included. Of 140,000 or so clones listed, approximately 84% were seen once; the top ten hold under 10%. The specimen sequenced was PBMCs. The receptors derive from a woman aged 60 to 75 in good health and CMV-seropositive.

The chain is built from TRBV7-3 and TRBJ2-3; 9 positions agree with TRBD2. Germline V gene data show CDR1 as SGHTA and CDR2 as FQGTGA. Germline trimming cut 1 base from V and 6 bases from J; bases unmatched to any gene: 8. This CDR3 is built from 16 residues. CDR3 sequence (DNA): TGTGCCAGCAGCTTAAGGCGGACTAGCGAGGGGGATACGCAGTATTTT. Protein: CASSLRRTSEGDTQYF.

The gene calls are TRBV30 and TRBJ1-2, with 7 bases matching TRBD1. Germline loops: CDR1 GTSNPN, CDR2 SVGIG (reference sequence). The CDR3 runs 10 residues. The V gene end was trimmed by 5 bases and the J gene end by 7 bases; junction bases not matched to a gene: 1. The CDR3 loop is CAWHRGGYTF. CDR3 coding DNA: TGTGCCTGGCACAGGGGTGGCTACACCTTC.

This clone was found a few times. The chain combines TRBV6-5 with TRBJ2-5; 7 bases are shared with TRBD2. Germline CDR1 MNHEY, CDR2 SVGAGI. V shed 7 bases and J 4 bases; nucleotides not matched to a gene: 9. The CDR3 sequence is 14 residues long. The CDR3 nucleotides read TGTGCCAGCAAAACCCCATCGGGAGGAGAGACCCAGTACTTC. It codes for CASKTPSGGETQYF.

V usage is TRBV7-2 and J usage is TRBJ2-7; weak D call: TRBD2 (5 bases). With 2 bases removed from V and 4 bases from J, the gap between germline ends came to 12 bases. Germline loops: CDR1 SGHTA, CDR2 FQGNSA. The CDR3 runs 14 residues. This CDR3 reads CASSLFGSRYEQYF. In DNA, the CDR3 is TGTGCCAGCAGCTTATTTGGGAGTAGGTACGAGCAGTACTTC.

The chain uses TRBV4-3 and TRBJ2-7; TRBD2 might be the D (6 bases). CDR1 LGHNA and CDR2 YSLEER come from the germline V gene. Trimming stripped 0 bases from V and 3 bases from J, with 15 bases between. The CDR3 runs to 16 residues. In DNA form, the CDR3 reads TGCGCCAGCAGCCAAGATGTACGGAGGGCTGGCTACGAGCAGTACTTC. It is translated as CASSQDVRRAGYEQYF.

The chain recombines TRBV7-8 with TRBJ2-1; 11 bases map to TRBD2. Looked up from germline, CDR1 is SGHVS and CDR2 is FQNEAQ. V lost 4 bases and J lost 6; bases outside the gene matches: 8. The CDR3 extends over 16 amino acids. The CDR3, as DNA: TGTGCCAGCAGCTCCTTACTAGCGGGAGTTTTCAATGAGCAGTTCTTC. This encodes CASSSLLAGVFNEQFF. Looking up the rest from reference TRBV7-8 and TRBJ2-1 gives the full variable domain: GAGVSQSPRYKVAKRGQDVALRCDPISGHVSLFWYQQALGQGPEFLTYFQNEAQLDKSGLPSDRFFAERPEGSVSTLKIQRTQQEDSAVYLCASSSLLAGVFNEQFFGPGTRLTVL.

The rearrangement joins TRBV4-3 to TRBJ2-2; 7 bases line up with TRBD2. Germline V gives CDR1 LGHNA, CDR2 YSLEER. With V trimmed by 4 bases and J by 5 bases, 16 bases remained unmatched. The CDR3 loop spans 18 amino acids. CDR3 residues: CASSLLPPGGSLTGELFF. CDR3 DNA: TGCGCCAGCAGCCTGCTTCCGCCGGGCGGGAGTCTAACCGGGGAGCTGTTTTTT.

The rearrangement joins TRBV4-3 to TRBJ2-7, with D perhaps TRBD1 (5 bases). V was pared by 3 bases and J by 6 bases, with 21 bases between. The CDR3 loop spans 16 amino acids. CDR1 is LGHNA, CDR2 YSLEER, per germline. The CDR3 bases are TGCGCCAGCAGCCAGTACCAAGACAGTGGGGCCGCCGAGCAGTACTTC. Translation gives CASSQYQDSGAAEQYF.

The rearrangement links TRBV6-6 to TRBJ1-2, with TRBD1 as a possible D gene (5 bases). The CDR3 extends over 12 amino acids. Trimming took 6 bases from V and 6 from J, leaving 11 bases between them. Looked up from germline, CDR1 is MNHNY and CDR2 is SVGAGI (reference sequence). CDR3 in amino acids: CASRAGGDGYTF. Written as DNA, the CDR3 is TGTGCCAGCAGGGCCGGGGGAGATGGCTACACCTTC.

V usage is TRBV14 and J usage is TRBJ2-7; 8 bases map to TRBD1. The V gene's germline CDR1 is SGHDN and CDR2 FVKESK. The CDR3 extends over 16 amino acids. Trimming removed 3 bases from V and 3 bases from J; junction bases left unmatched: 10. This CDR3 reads CASSHYGGTGYYEQYF. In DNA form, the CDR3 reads TGTGCCAGCAGCCACTATGGGGGGACAGGTTACTACGAGCAGTACTTC.

The CDR3 reads CASSSPGERDEQYF. For the CDR3, the DNA is TGTGCCAGCAGTTCCCCGGGGGAGCGGGACGAGCAGTACTTC. The chain is built from TRBV27 and TRBJ2-7, with D perhaps matching TRBD2 (6 bases). The germline gives CDR1 MNHEY, CDR2 SMNVEV (reference sequence). V was shortened by 4 bases and J by 5 bases, with 15 bases between the two germline ends. CDR3 size: 14 residues.

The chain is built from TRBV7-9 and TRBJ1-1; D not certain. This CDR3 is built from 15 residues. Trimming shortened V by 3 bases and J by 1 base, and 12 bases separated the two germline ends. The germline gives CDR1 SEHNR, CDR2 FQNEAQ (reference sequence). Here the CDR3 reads CASSFDSSGNTEAFF. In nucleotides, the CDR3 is TGTGCCAGCAGCTTCGACTCCTCGGGGAACACTGAAGCTTTCTTT.

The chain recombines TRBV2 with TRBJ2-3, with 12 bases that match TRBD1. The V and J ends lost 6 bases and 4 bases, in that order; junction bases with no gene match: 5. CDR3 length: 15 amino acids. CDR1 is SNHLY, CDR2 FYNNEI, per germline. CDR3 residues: CASRVGQGAADTQYF. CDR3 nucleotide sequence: TGTGCCAGCAGGGTGGGACAGGGGGCGGCAGATACGCAGTATTTT.

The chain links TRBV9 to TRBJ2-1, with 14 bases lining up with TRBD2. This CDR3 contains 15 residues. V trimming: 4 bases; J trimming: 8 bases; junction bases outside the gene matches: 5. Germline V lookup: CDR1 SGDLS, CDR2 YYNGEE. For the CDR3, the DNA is TGTGCCAGCAGCACTGGGACTAGCGGGAGCCATGAGCAGTTCTTC. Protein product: CASSTGTSGSHEQFF.

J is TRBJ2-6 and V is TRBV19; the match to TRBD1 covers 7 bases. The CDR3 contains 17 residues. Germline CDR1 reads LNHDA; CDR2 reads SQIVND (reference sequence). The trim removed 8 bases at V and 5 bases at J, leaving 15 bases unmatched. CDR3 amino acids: CASGSKRDSSRANVLTF. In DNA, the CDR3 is TGTGCCAGTGGGTCCAAACGGGACAGTTCGAGGGCCAACGTCCTGACTTTC.

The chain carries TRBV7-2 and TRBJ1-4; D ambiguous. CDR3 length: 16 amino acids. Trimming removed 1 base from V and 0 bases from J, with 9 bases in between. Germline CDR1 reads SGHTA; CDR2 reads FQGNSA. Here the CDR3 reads CASSLDSVSTNEKLFF. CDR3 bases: TGTGCCAGCAGCTTAGACTCGGTTTCAACTAATGAAAAACTGTTTTTT.

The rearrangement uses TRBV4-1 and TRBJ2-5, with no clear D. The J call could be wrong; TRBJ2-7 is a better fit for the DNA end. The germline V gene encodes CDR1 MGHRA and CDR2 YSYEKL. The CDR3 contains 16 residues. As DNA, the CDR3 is TGCGCCAGCAGCCAGGCCGACCATACATTAAACTACGAGCAGTACTTC. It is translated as CASSQADHTLNYEQYF.